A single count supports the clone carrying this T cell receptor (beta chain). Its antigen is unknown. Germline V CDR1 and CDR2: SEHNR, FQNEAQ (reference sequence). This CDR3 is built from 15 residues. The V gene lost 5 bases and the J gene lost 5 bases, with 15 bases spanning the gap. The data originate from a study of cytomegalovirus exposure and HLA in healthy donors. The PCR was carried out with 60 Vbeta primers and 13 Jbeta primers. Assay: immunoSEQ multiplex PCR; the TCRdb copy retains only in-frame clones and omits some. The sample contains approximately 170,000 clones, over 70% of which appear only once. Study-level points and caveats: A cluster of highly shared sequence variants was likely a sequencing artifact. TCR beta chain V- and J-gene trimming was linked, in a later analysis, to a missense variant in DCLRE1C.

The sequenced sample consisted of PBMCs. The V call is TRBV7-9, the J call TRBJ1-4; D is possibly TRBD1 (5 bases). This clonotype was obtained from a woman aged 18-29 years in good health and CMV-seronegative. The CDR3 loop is CASSAPGGGNEKLFF. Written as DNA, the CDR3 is TGTGCCAGCAGCGCCCCGGGGGGGGGAAATGAAAAACTGTTTTTT.